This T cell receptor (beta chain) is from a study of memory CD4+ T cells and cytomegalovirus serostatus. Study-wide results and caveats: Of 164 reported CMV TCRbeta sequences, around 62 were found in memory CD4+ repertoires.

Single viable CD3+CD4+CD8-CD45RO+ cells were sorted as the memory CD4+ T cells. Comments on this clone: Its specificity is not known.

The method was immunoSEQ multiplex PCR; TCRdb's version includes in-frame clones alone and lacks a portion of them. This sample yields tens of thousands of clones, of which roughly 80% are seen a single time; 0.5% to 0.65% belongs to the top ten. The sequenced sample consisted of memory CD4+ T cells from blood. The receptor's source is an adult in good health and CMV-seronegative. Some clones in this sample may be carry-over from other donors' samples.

CDR3 in amino acids: CASSQAAQLLTDTQYF. The CDR3 bases are TGTGCCAGCAGCCAAGCCGCCCAGCTGCTCACAGATACGCAGTATTTT. The chain joins TRBV4-2 to TRBJ2-3; the D is unclear. V was shortened by 1 base and J by 2 bases, with 13 bases between the two germline ends. CDR3 length: 16 amino acids. In germline, CDR1 is LGHNA, CDR2 YNFKEQ.